The rows below give T cell receptor beta chains drawn from one sample of a study of cytomegalovirus exposure and HLA in healthy donors. Data came from immunoSEQ multiplex PCR; TCRdb stores just in-frame clones and leaves some out. Here the sample table reports some 130,000 clones. Sequencing was performed on PBMCs. These receptors were collected from a man between 18 and 29 years old in good health and CMV-seronegative. Both conserved end residues are part of each CDR3. A D gene is named only where the DNA matches it firmly.

TRBV5-1	.	TRBJ2-3	CASSLVAETLDDTQYF	TGCGCCAGCAGCTTGGTTGCGGAGACGCTCGACGATACGCAGTATTTT
TRBV5-6	TRBD2	TRBJ2-5	CASSLVAGLKETQYF	TGTGCCAGCAGCCTAGTAGCGGGGCTAAAAGAGACCCAGTACTTC
TRBV28	.	TRBJ2-7	CASSKGHFYEQYF	TGTGCCAGCAGCAAGGGACACTTCTACGAGCAGTACTTC
TRBV5-1	.	TRBJ2-7	CASSLGPFAGSSYEQYF	TGCGCCAGCAGCTTGGGTCCCTTTGCGGGAAGCTCCTACGAGCAGTACTTC
TRBV19	.	TRBJ1-4	CASSSVGAGEKLFF	TGTGCCAGTAGTTCCGTCGGGGCAGGGGAGAAACTGTTTTTT
TRBV6-1	.	TRBJ1-5	CASSEAGGREQPQHF	TGTGCCAGCAGTGAAGCGGGGGGGCGAGAGCAGCCCCAGCATTTT
TRBV11-1	.	TRBJ1-1	CASSPRGYTEAFF	TGTGCCAGCAGCCCCAGGGGTTACACTGAAGCTTTCTTT
TRBV6-5	.	TRBJ1-2	CASSPGGANYGYTF	TGTGCCAGCTCCCCCGGGGGGGCCAACTATGGCTACACCTTC
TRBV28	.	TRBJ2-7	CASSSFGLLDYEQYF	TGTGCCAGCAGCTCTTTTGGACTGCTCGATTACGAGCAGTACTTC
TRBV5-6	.	TRBJ1-1	CASSLWQSLLNTEAFF	TGTGCCAGCAGCTTATGGCAGTCTCTTCTGAACACTGAAGCTTTCTTT
TRBV2	TRBD1	TRBJ2-7	CASMGQGVYEQYF	TGTGCCAGCATGGGACAGGGGGTCTACGAGCAGTACTTC
TRBV6-1	.	TRBJ2-7	CASSESGYEQYF	TGTGCCAGCAGTGAAAGCGGCTACGAGCAGTACTTC
TRBV11-3	.	TRBJ2-7	CASSFLGHQNGEQYF	TGTGCCAGCAGCTTCTTGGGCCACCAGAACGGCGAGCAGTACTTC
TRBV19	TRBD1	TRBJ2-4	CASSISPPGQGTGIAKNIQYF	TGTGCCAGTAGTATTTCCCCTCCGGGACAGGGAACGGGAATAGCCAAAAACATTCAGTACTTC
TRBV7-7	.	TRBJ2-2	CASSFSPNTGELFF	TGTGCCAGCAGCTTCAGTCCGAACACCGGGGAGCTGTTTTTT
TRBV7-9	.	TRBJ1-1	CASSPHVNTEAFF	TGTGCCAGCAGCCCACATGTGAACACTGAAGCTTTCTTT
TRBV10-3	.	TRBJ1-1	CAISSWQVDTEAFF	TGTGCCATCAGTTCGTGGCAGGTCGACACTGAAGCTTTCTTT
TRBV4-3	TRBD1	TRBJ1-2	CASSQTGQGGGSYTF	TGCGCCAGCAGCCAGACCGGACAGGGAGGCGGGAGCTACACCTTC
TRBV29-1	.	TRBJ2-1	CSVGGYNEQFF	TGCAGCGTCGGGGGATACAATGAGCAGTTCTTC
TRBV6-4	.	TRBJ1-5	CASKAPPSPADQPQHF	TGTGCCAGCAAAGCTCCCCCCTCGCCCGCTGATCAGCCCCAGCATTTT
TRBV28	TRBD1	TRBJ1-5	CASSLEGQGISQPQHF	TGTGCCAGCAGTTTGGAGGGACAGGGCATAAGTCAGCCCCAGCATTTT
TRBV5-1	.	TRBJ1-5	CASSLGTTNQPQHF	TGCGCCAGCAGCCTCGGGACAACTAATCAGCCCCAGCATTTT
TRBV27	.	TRBJ2-7	CASSLLDSSYEQYF	TGTGCCAGCAGTTTACTTGACAGTTCCTACGAGCAGTACTTC
TRBV2	TRBD1	TRBJ2-6	CASSEGGQGRAGANVLTF	TGTGCCAGCAGTGAAGGGGGACAGGGTAGGGCTGGGGCCAACGTCCTGACTTTC
TRBV11-3	.	TRBJ2-3	CASSSRQTLFTDTQYF	TGTGCCAGCAGCTCAAGACAGACACTCTTCACAGATACGCAGTATTTT
TRBV19	.	TRBJ2-2	CAATQGGTGELFF	TGTGCCGCGACCCAGGGAGGCACCGGGGAGCTGTTTTTT
TRBV28	.	TRBJ1-5	CASSGGDFPPQHF	TGTGCCAGCAGCGGGGGGGACTTTCCGCCCCAGCATTTT
TRBV29-1	.	TRBJ1-1	CSVRGGVTEAFF	TGCAGCGTCCGTGGAGGGGTCACTGAAGCTTTCTTT
TRBV19	.	TRBJ1-1	CASSFSWRAFF	TGTGCCAGTAGCTTCTCGTGGAGGGCTTTCTTT
TRBV7-6	.	TRBJ2-5	CASSATPLQETQYF	TGTGCCAGCAGCGCGACACCGCTACAAGAGACCCAGTACTTC